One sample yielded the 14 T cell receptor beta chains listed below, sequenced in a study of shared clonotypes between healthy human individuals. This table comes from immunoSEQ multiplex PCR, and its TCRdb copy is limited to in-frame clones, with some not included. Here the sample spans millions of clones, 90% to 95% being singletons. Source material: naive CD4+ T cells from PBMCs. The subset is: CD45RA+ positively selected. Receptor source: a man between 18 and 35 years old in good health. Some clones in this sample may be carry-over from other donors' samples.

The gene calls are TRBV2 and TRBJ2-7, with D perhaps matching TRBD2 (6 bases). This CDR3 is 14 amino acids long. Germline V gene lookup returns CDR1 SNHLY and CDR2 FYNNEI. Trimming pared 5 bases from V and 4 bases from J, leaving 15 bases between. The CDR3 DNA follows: TGTGCCAGCAGTTCGAACGCTGGGGGGTACGAGCAGTACTTC. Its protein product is CASSSNAGGYEQYF.

CDR3 protein: CSAVAEPLEGELFF. The CDR3 DNA sequence: TGCAGCGCAGTAGCGGAACCCTTGGAGGGGGAGCTGTTTTTT. This rearrangement joins TRBV29-1 to TRBJ2-2; tentatively, D is TRBD2 (6 bases). Germline V gives CDR1 SQVTM, CDR2 ANQGSEA. The ends were cut back, 7 bases at V and 8 bases at J, with 20 bases in the middle. The CDR3 contains 14 residues.

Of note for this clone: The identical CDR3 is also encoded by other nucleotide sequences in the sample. CDR3 DNA sequence: TGTGCCAGTAGTTCAGGGCAGGCAGAGACCCAGTACTTC. Encoded protein: CASSSGQAETQYF. This chain connects TRBV19 to TRBJ2-5; D may be TRBD1 (5 bases). The V gene lost 5 bases and the J gene lost 4 bases, with 11 bases spanning the gap. The CDR3 has 13 amino acids. The germline V gene encodes CDR1 LNHDA and CDR2 SQIVND (reference sequence).

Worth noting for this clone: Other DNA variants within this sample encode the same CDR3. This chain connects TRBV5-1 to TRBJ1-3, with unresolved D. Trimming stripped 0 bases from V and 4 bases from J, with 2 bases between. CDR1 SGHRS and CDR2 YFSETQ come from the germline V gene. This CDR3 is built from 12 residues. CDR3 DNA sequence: TGCGCCAGCAGCTTGGAAGGAAACACCATATATTTT. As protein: CASSLEGNTIYF.

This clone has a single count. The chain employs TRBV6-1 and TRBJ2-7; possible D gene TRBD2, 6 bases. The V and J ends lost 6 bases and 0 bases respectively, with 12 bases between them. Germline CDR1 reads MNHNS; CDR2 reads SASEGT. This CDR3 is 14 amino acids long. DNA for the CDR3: TGTGCCAGCAGCCGCCTAGCGACCTCCTACGAGCAGTACTTC. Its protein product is CASSRLATSYEQYF.

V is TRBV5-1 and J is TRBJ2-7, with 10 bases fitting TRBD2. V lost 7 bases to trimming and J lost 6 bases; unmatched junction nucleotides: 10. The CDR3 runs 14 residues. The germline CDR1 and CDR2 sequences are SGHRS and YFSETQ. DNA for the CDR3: TGCGCCAGCTGCTGGGCTAGCGGGAGTATCGAGCAGTACTTC. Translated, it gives CASCWASGSIEQYF.

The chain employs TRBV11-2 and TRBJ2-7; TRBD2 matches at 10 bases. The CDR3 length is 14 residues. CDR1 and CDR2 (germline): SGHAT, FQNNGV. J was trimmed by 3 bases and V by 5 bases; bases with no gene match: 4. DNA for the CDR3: TGTGCCAGCAGCCGAAGGACTAGCGGCTACGAGCAGTACTTC. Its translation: CASSRRTSGYEQYF.

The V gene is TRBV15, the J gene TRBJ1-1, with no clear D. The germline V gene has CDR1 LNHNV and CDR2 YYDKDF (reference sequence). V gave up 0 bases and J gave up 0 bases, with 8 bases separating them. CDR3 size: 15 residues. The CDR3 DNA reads TGTGCCACCAGCAGAGAAACAGCTATGAACACTGAAGCTTTCTTT. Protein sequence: CATSRETAMNTEAFF.

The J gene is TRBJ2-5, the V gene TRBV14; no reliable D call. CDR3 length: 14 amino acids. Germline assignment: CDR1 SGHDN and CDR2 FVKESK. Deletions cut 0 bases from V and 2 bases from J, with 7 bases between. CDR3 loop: CASSQEPLQETQYF. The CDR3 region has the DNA TGTGCCAGCAGCCAAGAACCCCTACAAGAGACCCAGTACTTC.

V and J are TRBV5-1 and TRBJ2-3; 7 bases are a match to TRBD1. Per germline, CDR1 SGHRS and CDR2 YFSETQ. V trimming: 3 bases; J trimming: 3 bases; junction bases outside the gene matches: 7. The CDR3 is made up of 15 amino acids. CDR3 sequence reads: CASSSDRVRTDTQYF. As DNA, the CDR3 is TGCGCCAGCAGCTCCGACAGGGTTAGGACAGATACGCAGTATTTT.

As DNA, the CDR3 is TGTGCCAGCAGGACTCCTCGGGGCACCGGGGAGCTGTTTTTT. Translating gives CASRTPRGTGELFF. The rearrangement joins TRBV2 to TRBJ2-2, with D perhaps TRBD2 (5 bases). The CDR3 is 14 amino acids. The ends were cut back, 6 bases at V and 4 bases at J, with 12 bases in the middle. The V gene's germline CDR1 is SNHLY and CDR2 FYNNEI.

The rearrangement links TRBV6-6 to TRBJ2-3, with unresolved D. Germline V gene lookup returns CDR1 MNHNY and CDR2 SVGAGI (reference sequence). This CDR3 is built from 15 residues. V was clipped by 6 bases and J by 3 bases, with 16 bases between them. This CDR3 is CASRSRSGSTDTQYF. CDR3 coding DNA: TGTGCCAGCAGGAGCAGGAGTGGCAGTACAGATACGCAGTATTTT.

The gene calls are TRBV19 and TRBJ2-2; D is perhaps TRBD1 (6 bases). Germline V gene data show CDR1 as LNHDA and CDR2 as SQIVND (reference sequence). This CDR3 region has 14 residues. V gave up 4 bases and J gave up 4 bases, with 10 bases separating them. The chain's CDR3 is CASSTGEGTGELFF. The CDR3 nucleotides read TGTGCCAGTAGTACAGGGGAAGGCACCGGGGAGCTGTTTTTT. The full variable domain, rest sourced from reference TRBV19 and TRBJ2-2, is DGGITQSPKYLFRKEGQNVTLSCEQNLNHDAMYWYRQDPGQGLRLIYYSQIVNDFQKGDIAEGYSVSREKKESFPLTVTSAQKNPTAFYLCASSTGEGTGELFFGEGSRLTVL.

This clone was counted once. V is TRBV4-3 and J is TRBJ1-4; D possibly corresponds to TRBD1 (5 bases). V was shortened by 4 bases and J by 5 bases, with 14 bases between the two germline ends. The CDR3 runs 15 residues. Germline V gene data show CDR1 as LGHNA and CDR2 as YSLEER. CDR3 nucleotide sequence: TGCGCCAGCAGCCTGATGCCGGGGACCAATGAAAAACTGTTTTTT. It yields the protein CASSLMPGTNEKLFF.